The clone carrying this TCR beta chain was found a few times. Its antigen is currently unknown. The data were taken from a study of CD8+CD57+ T cells in acquired aplastic anemia. Study-wide results and caveats: Shared by patients and controls, just under 30 CD8+ CDR3s were abundant in patients.

CDR3 and TCR beta VDJ profiling relied on a genomic DNA template. Each CDR3 protein gets one entry after TCRdb re-called the reads with MiXCR. This repertoire shows approximately 160,000 distinct CDR3 sequences, roughly half found once; its top ten account for around 3.2%. Individuals selected for sequencing had exhibited CD8+CD57+ cell expansion on flow cytometry. The CDR3 runs to 15 residues. V was shortened by 0 bases and J by 8 bases, with 11 bases between the two germline ends. The V gene's germline CDR1 is SGHVS and CDR2 FNYEAQ. The genes are TRBV7-6 and TRBJ1-6, with D maybe TRBD1 (6 bases). Sequencing used sorted CD4+, CD8+, or CD8+CD57+ T cells (not recorded which) from PBMCs. The receptor was derived from a human donor with aplastic anemia. The CDR3 spells CASSLAGGSDSPLHF. CDR3 coding DNA: TGTGCCAGCAGCTTAGCCGGGGGCAGTGATTCACCCCTCCACTTT.